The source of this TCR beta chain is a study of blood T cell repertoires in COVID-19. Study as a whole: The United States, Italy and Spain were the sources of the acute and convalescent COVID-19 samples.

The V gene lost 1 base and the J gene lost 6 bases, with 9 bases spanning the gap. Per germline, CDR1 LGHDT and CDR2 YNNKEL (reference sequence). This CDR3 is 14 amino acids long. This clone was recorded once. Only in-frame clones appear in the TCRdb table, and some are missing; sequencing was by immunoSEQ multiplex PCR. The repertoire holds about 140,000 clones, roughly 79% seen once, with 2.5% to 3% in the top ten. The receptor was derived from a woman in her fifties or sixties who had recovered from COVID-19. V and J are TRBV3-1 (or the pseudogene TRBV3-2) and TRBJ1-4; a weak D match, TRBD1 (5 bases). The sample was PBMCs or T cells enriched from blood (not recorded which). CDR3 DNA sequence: TGTGCCAGCAGCCAAGTCCAGGGCGATGAAAAACTGTTTTTT. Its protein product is CASSQVQGDEKLFF.